These 14 T cell receptor beta chains share one sample of origin, sequenced in a study of T cells in Graves' hyperthyroidism and ophthalmopathy. The CDR3 regions of TCR beta were amplified from RNA transcripts. Using the HTBI primer set, a first-round RT-PCR was run on the TCR CDR3. TCRdb analysed the multiplex PCR reads with MiXCR anew, one entry per CDR3 protein. Altogether 200,000 or so distinct CDR3 sequences are present, about a sixth being singletons, with the ten largest covering 53%. The sequenced material came from blood. All receptors come from a woman between 50 and 59 years old with Graves' hyperthyroidism.

At least ten counts were recorded for this clonotype. V gene TRBV15 combines with J gene TRBJ1-1; 7 bases align to TRBD1. Germline CDR1 LNHNV, CDR2 YYDKDF (reference sequence). Unmatched junction bases numbered 5, after V lost 2 bases and J lost 5 bases. The CDR3 has 14 residues. CDR3 amino acids: CATSRTGVETEAFF. The DNA of the CDR3 is TGTGCCACCAGCAGAACAGGGGTAGAGACTGAAGCTTTCTTT. The full variable domain, completed using reference TRBV15 and TRBJ1-1, is DAMVIQNPRYQVTQFGKPVTLSCSQTLNHNVMYWYQQKSSQAPKLLFHYYDKDFNNEADTPDNFQSRRPNTSFCFLDIRSPGLGDTAMYLCATSRTGVETEAFFGQGTRLTVV.

This clonotype was observed at least ten times. The rearrangement joins TRBV7-8 to TRBJ2-7; 9 bases fit TRBD2. With V trimmed by 0 bases and J by 2 bases, 14 bases remained unmatched. This CDR3 region has 19 residues. Germline V CDR1 and CDR2: SGHVS, FQNEAQ. The CDR3 DNA reads as TGTGCCAGCAGCTTAGCGGGGTTGGGGCCGCGGGAGGGGACCTACGAGCAGTACTTC. This encodes CASSLAGLGPREGTYEQYF.

The rearrangement links TRBV7-9 to TRBJ1-1; D ambiguous. The CDR3 extends over 18 amino acids. Trimming pared 3 bases from V and 3 bases from J, leaving 23 bases between. CDR1 is SEHNR, CDR2 FQNEAQ, per germline (reference sequence). The CDR3 loop is CASSFYAGFLGFDTEAFF. The CDR3 region has the DNA TGTGCCAGCAGCTTTTACGCAGGTTTTTTGGGGTTCGACACTGAAGCTTTCTTT.

This clonotype has just a few counts. V and J are TRBV24-1 and TRBJ1-1; 8 positions match TRBD1. V was clipped by 2 bases and J by 4 bases; unmatched bases: 5. This CDR3 comprises 15 residues. From germline, CDR1 is KGHDR and CDR2 SFDVKD. CDR3 bases: TGTGCCACCAGTGATTCCACAGGGGGGGTCACTGAAGCTTTCTTT. Its translation: CATSDSTGGVTEAFF.

Ten or more counts support this clonotype. As DNA, the CDR3 is TGCGCCAGCAACACCCGGGACATACACATGAACACTGAAGCTTTCTTT. It codes for CASNTRDIHMNTEAFF. V gene TRBV4-1 combines with J gene TRBJ1-1, with D maybe TRBD1 (6 bases). This CDR3 is built from 16 residues. The germline CDR1 and CDR2 sequences are MGHRA and YSYEKL. V lost 7 bases, J lost 0 bases, and 18 bases lay in between.

V usage is TRBV7-2 and J usage is TRBJ2-1; the match to TRBD2 covers 12 bases. V lost 2 bases and J lost 2; bases outside the gene matches: 16. The germline CDR1 and CDR2 sequences are SGHTA and FQGNSA. CDR3 length: 21 residues. The DNA for the CDR3 is TGTGCCAGCAGCTTAATGCCCCTCCCAACTAGCGGGAGGAGTCCCTACAATGAGCAGTTCTTC. Residues: CASSLMPLPTSGRSPYNEQFF.

This rearrangement joins TRBV7-9 to TRBJ1-1, with D possibly matching TRBD1 (6 bases). Germline V lookup: CDR1 SEHNR, CDR2 FQNEAQ (reference sequence). The CDR3 runs to 16 residues. Trimming cost V 1 base and J 5 bases, with 17 bases left between them. For the CDR3, the DNA is TGTGCCAGCAGCTTAGTGCCCCCAGGGGTTGGAACTGAAGCTTTCTTT. Amino acid sequence: CASSLVPPGVGTEAFF.

This clonotype came up many times. CDR3 nucleotides: TGCAGTGCTAGCGATTCTAGCGGGAGAACAGATACGCAGTATTTT. Protein product: CSASDSSGRTDTQYF. J is TRBJ2-3 and V is TRBV20-1; 10 nucleotides agree with TRBD2. The V segment lost 3 bases and the J segment 3 bases; nucleotides outside the gene matches: 6. Germline V CDR1 and CDR2: DFQATT, SNEGSKA (reference sequence). The CDR3 spans 15 residues.

The chain joins TRBV2 to TRBJ2-7; D is ambiguous. The CDR3 extends over 11 amino acids. Per germline, CDR1 SNHLY and CDR2 FYNNEI. The V end lost 5 bases, the J end lost 6 bases, and 8 bases lay between the germline ends. Here the CDR3 reads CASSYSGEQYF. The CDR3 DNA sequence: TGTGCCAGCAGTTATTCCGGCGAGCAGTACTTC.

This clonotype was seen at least ten times. The genes are TRBV15 and TRBJ2-3, with D perhaps TRBD2 (5 bases). CDR1 LNHNV and CDR2 YYDKDF come from the germline V gene (reference sequence). This CDR3 is 13 amino acids long. Trimming left V 0 bases short and J 7 bases short, with 8 bases between. CDR3 residues: CATSREDYNTQYF. CDR3 in DNA: TGTGCCACCAGCAGAGAAGACTACAATACGCAGTATTTT.

This clonotype was picked up many times. The chain is built from TRBV20-1 and TRBJ2-1; 8 nucleotides agree with TRBD1. This CDR3 has 14 amino acids. V shed 3 bases and J 2 bases; nucleotides not matched to a gene: 3. The V gene's germline CDR1 is DFQATT and CDR2 SNEGSKA (reference sequence). The CDR3 bases are TGCAGTGCTAGTGGGACAGGACCCTACAATGAGCAGTTCTTC. Protein product: CSASGTGPYNEQFF.

This clonotype has ten or more counts. The chain joins TRBV12-3 or TRBV12-4 to TRBJ1-2, with D perhaps matching TRBD1 (5 bases). V lost 6 bases and J 3 bases, leaving 14 bases between the germline ends. The CDR3 extends over 14 amino acids. The CDR3 DNA is TGTGCCAGCAGGCCCTCGGGAGGGGACTATGGCTACACCTTC. It encodes CASRPSGGDYGYTF.

The chain has TRBV19 and TRBJ1-1, with no clear D. This CDR3 is 14 amino acids long. Per germline, CDR1 LNHDA and CDR2 SQIVND (reference sequence). Trimming shortened V by 5 bases and J by 4 bases, and 14 bases separated the two germline ends. The DNA for the CDR3 is TGTGCCAGTAGTCCTCGGGGTTTGACCACTGAAGCTTTCTTT. Its protein is CASSPRGLTTEAFF.

There are a few counts of this clonotype. This chain links TRBV9 with TRBJ1-5, with TRBD1 as a possible D gene (6 bases). V was trimmed by 4 bases and J by 1 base, leaving 15 bases between them. There are 16 residues in the CDR3. Looked up from germline, CDR1 is SGDLS and CDR2 is YYNGEE. Here the CDR3 reads CASSPTGQNSNQPQHF. The CDR3 bases are TGTGCCAGCAGCCCCACGGGACAAAACAGCAATCAGCCCCAGCATTTT.